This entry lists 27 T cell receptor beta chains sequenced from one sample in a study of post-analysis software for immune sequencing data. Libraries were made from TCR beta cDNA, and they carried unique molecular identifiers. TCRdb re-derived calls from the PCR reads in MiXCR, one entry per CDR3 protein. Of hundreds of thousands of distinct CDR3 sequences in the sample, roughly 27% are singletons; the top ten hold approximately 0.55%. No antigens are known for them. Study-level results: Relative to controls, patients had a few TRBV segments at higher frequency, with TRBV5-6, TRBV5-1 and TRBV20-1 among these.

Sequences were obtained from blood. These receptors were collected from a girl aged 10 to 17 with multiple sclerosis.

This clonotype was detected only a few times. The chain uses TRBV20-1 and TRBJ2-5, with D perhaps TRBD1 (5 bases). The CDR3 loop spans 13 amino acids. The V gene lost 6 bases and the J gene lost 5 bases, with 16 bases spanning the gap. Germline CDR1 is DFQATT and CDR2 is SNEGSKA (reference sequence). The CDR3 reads CSAKDTPWETQYF. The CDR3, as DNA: TGCAGTGCAAAGGACACGCCTTGGGAGACCCAGTACTTC.

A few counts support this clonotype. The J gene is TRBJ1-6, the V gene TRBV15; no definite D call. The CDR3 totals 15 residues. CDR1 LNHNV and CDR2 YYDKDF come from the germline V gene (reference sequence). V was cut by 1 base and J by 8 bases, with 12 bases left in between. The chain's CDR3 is CATSRVAASDSPLHF. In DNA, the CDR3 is TGTGCCACCAGCAGAGTGGCAGCGAGCGATTCACCCCTCCACTTT.

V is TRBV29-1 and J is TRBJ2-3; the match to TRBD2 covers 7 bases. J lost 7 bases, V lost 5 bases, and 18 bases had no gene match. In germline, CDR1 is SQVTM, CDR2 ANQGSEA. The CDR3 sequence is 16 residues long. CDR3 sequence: CSVPEGLAVLENTQYF. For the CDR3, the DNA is TGCAGCGTTCCGGAGGGGCTAGCGGTCCTTGAGAATACGCAGTATTTT.

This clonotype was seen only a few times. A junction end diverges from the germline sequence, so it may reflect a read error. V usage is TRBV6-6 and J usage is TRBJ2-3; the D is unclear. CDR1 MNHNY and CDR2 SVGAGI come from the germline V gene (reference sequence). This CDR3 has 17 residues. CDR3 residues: CANSYRSLDGRTDTQYF. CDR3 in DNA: TGTGCCAACAGTTACCGGTCCCTGGATGGCCGCACAGATACGCAGTATTTT.

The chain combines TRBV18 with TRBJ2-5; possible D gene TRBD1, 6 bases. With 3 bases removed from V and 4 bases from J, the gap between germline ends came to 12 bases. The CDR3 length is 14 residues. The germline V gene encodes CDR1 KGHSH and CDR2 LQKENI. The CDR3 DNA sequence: TGTGCCAGCTCACCCATCCAAGGGGGAGAGACCCAGTACTTC. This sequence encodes CASSPIQGGETQYF.

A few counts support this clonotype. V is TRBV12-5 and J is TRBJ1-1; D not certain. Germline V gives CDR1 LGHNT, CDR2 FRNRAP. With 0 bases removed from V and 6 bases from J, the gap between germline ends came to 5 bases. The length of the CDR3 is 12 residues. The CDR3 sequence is CASGLVGPEAFF. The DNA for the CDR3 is TGTGCTAGTGGTTTGGTTGGGCCTGAAGCTTTCTTT.

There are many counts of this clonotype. The CDR3 loop reads CSVDEQFF. The CDR3 coding sequence is TGCAGCGTTGATGAGCAGTTCTTC. This chain joins TRBV29-1 and TRBJ2-1, with D uncertain. Germline V gives CDR1 SQVTM, CDR2 ANQGSEA. The CDR3 has 8 residues. With 3 bases removed from V and 9 bases from J, the gap between germline ends came to 0 bases.

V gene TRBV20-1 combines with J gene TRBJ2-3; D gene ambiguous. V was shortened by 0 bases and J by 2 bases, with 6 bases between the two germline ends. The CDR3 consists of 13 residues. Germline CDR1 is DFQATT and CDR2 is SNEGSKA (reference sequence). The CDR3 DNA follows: TGCAGTGCTAGAGACCCCTTCACAGATACGCAGTATTTT. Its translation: CSARDPFTDTQYF.

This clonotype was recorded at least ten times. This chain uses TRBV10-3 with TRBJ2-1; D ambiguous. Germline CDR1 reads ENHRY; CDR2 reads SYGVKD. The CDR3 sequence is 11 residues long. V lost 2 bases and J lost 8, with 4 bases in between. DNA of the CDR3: TGTGCCATCAGTGAGGTTGATGAGCAGTTCTTC. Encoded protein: CAISEVDEQFF.

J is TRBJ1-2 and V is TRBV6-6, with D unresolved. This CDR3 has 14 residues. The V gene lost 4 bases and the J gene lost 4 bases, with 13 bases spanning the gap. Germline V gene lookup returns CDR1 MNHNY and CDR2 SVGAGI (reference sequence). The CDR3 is CASSSEEAPYGYTF. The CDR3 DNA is TGTGCCAGCAGTTCCGAGGAGGCGCCCTATGGCTACACCTTC.

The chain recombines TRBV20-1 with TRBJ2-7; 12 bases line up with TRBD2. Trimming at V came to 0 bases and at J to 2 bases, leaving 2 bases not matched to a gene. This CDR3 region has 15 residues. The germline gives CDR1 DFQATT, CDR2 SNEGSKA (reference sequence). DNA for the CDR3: TGCAGTGCTAGAGATAGACTAGCGGGAGCCTACGAGCAGTACTTC. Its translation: CSARDRLAGAYEQYF.

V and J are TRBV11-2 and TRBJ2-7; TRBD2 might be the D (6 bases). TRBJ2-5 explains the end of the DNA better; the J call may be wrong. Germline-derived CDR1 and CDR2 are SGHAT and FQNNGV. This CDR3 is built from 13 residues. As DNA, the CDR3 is TGTGCCAGCAAGGACTATTCGAGGGAGACCCAGTACTTC. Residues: CASKDYSRETQYF.

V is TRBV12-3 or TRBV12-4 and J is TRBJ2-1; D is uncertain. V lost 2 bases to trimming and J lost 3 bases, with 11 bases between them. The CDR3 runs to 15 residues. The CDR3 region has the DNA TGTGCCAGCAGTTTACTTGGGCGTGGCTACAATGAGCAGTTCTTC. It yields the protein CASSLLGRGYNEQFF.

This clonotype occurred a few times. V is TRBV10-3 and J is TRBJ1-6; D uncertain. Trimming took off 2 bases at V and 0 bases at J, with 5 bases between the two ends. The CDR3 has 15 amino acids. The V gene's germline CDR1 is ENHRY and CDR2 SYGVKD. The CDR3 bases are TGTGCCATCAGTGAGGCAGGCTCCTATAATTCACCCCTCCACTTT. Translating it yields CAISEAGSYNSPLHF.

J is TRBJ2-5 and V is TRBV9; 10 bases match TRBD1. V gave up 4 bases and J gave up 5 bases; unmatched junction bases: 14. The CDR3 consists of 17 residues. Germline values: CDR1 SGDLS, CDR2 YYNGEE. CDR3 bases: TGTGCCAGCAGCTTAAGAGGGGAGACAGGGGGCCGGGAGACCCAGTACTTC. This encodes CASSLRGETGGRETQYF. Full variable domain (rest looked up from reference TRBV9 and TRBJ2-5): DSGVTQTPKHLITATGQRVTLRCSPRSGDLSVYWYQQSLDQGLQFLIQYYNGEERAKGNILERFSAQQFPDLHSELNLSSLELGDSALYFCASSLRGETGGRETQYFGPGTRLLVL.

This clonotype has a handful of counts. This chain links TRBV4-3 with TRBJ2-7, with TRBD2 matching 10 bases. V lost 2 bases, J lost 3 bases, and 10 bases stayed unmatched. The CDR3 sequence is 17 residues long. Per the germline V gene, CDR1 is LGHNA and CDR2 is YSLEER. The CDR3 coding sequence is TGCGCCAGCAGCCAAACCCCGCGGATAGCGGGAGGCTACGAGCAGTACTTC. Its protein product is CASSQTPRIAGGYEQYF.

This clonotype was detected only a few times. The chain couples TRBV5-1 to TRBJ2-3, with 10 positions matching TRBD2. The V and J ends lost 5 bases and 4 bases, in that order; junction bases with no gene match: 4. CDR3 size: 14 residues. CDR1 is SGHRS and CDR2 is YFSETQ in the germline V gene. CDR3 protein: CASRERGGADTQYF. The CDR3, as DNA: TGCGCCAGCAGGGAGCGGGGGGGCGCAGATACGCAGTATTTT.

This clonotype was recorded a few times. CDR3 sequence: CSAGRQGGAYNEQYF. As DNA, the CDR3 is TGCAGTGCTGGGAGGCAGGGGGGGGCCTACAATGAGCAGTACTTC. The rearrangement uses TRBV20-1 and TRBJ2-7; either TRBD1 or TRBD2 may supply D (7 bases each). Germline V gives CDR1 DFQATT, CDR2 SNEGSKA (reference sequence). Trimming took 5 bases from V and 7 from J, leaving 24 bases between them. The CDR3 is 15 residues long.

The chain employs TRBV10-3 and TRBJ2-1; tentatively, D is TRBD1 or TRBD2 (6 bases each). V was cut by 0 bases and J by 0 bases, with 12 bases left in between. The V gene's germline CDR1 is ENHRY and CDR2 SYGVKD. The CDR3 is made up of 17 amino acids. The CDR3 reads CAISESGGGSSYNEQFF. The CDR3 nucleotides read TGTGCCATCAGTGAGTCGGGGGGCGGAAGCTCCTACAATGAGCAGTTCTTC.

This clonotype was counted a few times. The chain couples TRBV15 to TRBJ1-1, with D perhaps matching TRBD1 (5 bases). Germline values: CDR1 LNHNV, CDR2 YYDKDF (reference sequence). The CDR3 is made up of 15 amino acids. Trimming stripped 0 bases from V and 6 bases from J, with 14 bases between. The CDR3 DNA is TGTGCCACCAGCAGAGATGGGGGGAATCGCGCTGAAGCTTTCTTT. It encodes CATSRDGGNRAEAFF.

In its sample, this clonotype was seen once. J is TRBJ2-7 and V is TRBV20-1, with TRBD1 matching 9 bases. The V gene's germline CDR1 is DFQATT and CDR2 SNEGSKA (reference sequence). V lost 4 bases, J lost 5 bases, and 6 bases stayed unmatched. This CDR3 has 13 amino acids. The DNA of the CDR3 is TGCAGTGCTAACCGGGACAGGGTCAACGAGCAGTACTTC. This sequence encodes CSANRDRVNEQYF.

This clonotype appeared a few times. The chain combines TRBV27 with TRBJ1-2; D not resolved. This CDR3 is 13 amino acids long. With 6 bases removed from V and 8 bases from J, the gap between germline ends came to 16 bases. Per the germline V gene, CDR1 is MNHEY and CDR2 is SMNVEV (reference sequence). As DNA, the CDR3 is TGTGCCAGCAGCCAGGCCCAACCCGGGGGCTACACCTTC. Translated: CASSQAQPGGYTF.

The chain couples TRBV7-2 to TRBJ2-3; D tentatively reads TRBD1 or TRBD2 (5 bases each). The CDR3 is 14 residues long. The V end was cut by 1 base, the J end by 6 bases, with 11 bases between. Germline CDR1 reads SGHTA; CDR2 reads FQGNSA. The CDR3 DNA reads TGTGCCAGCAGCTTAGGGTACAGGACTGATACGCAGTATTTT. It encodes CASSLGYRTDTQYF. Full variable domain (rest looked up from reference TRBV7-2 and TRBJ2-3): GAGVSQSPSNKVTEKGKDVELRCDPISGHTALYWYRQSLGQGLEFLIYFQGNSAPDKSGLPSDRFSAERTGGSVSTLTIQRTQQEDSAVYLCASSLGYRTDTQYFGPGTRLTVL.

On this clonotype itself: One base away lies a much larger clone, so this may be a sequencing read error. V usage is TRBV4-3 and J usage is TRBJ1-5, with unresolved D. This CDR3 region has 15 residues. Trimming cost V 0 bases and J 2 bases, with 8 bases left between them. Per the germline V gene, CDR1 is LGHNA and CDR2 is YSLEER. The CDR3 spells CASSQDPRGNQPQHF. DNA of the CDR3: TGCGCCAGCAGCCAAGATCCCCGGGGCAATCAGCCCCAGCATTTT.

This chain's CDR3 is CASSSDRVTEAFF. The CDR3 DNA follows: TGTGCCAGCAGTTCGGACAGGGTCACTGAAGCTTTCTTT. The chain is built from TRBV28 and TRBJ1-1; 8 bases fit TRBD1. The CDR3 consists of 13 residues. Trimming took 4 bases from V and 4 from J; bases not matched to a gene: 2. Germline values: CDR1 MDHEN, CDR2 SYDVKM.

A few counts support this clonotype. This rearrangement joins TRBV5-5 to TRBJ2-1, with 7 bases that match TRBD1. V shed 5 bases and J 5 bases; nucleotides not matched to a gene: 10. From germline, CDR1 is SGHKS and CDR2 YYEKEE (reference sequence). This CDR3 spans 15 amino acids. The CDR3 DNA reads TGTGCCAGCAGTCTGGGAAGGGGGCCTCACAATGAGCAGTTCTTC. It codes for CASSLGRGPHNEQFF.

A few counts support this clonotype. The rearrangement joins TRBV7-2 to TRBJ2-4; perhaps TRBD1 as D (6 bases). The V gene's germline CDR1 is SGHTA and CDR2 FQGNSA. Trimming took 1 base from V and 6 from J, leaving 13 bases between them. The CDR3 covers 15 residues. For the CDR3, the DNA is TGTGCCAGCAGCTTAGGGGGGCCCGCTGGAAACATTCAGTACTTC. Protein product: CASSLGGPAGNIQYF.